These 24 T cell receptor beta chains were sequenced from one sample in a study of cytomegalovirus exposure and HLA in healthy donors. PCR was performed using 60 Vbeta and 13 Jbeta primers. The method was immunoSEQ multiplex PCR; TCRdb's version includes in-frame clones alone and lacks a portion of them. The table has about 140,000 clones, more than 55% seen once. Specimen: PBMCs. These receptor sequences come from a woman in her sixties in good health and CMV-seronegative.

This chain uses TRBV4-1 with TRBJ2-2; the D is unclear. In germline, CDR1 is MGHRA, CDR2 YSYEKL. The V and J ends lost 4 bases and 2 bases respectively, with 14 bases between them. The CDR3 is 16 residues long. The DNA for the CDR3 is TGCGCCAGCAGCCCACTTCCGGCGGTCAACACCGGGGAGCTGTTTTTT. Translation gives CASSPLPAVNTGELFF.

V gene TRBV27 combines with J gene TRBJ2-5; 7 positions match TRBD2. The trim removed 6 bases at V and 5 bases at J, leaving 0 bases unmatched. The V gene's germline CDR1 is MNHEY and CDR2 SMNVEV (reference sequence). There are 11 residues in the CDR3. DNA for the CDR3: TGTGCCAGCAGGGGGGGGGAGACCCAGTACTTC. This gives the protein CASRGGETQYF.

The V and J genes are TRBV7-9 and TRBJ1-2; D not certain. V was clipped by 3 bases and J by 2 bases, with 7 bases between them. The CDR3 contains 13 residues. CDR1 and CDR2 from the germline V gene are SEHNR and FQNEAQ (reference sequence). This CDR3 is CASSLSQNYGYTF. Here the CDR3 DNA reads TGTGCCAGCAGCTTGTCTCAGAACTATGGCTACACCTTC.

This clone was counted between two and nine times. This rearrangement joins TRBV10-3 to TRBJ2-7, with D uncertain. The CDR3 contains 12 residues. Germline CDR1 and CDR2: ENHRY and SYGVKD. Trimming cost V 2 bases and J 9 bases, with 11 bases left between them. The CDR3 DNA is TGTGCCATCAGTGAGGGAGTGACCGGGCAGTACTTC. Protein sequence: CAISEGVTGQYF.

The chain carries TRBV5-1 and TRBJ2-5; 12 bases are shared with TRBD1. This CDR3 contains 16 residues. Germline lookup yields CDR1 SGHRS and CDR2 YFSETQ. Trimming at V came to 3 bases and at J to 5 bases, leaving 8 bases not matched to a gene. The CDR3 DNA follows: TGCGCCAGCAGCTCCGGGACAGGGGGCTCGTGGGAGACCCAGTACTTC. Amino acids: CASSSGTGGSWETQYF.

The rearrangement uses TRBV20-1 and TRBJ2-5; weak D call: TRBD1 (5 bases). V was pared by 7 bases and J by 1 base, with 7 bases between. CDR3 length: 11 amino acids. Germline V CDR1 and CDR2: DFQATT, SNEGSKA (reference sequence). Written as DNA, the CDR3 is TGCAGTGGACAGAGCCAAGAGACCCAGTACTTC. Its translation: CSGQSQETQYF.

A remark on this clone: Additional DNA sequences in this sample encode the identical CDR3. The V gene is TRBV11-2, the J gene TRBJ2-3; weak D call: TRBD2 (6 bases). V was cut by 1 base and J by 0 bases, with 11 bases left in between. The CDR3 has 16 residues. Germline lookup yields CDR1 SGHAT and CDR2 FQNNGV. CDR3 protein: CASSLGTGLSTDTQYF. The CDR3 DNA is TGTGCCAGCAGCTTAGGGACGGGACTGAGCACAGATACGCAGTATTTT.

This clone was seen only a few times. The chain links TRBV28 to TRBJ2-1; 12 positions agree with TRBD2. V lost 2 bases to trimming and J lost 6 bases; unmatched junction nucleotides: 8. The CDR3 length is 17 residues. The germline V gene encodes CDR1 MDHEN and CDR2 SYDVKM. CDR3 in amino acids: CASSLSQLAGGGNEQFF. The CDR3 DNA reads as TGTGCCAGCAGTTTAAGCCAACTAGCGGGAGGTGGCAATGAGCAGTTCTTC.

This chain uses TRBV7-2 with TRBJ2-3, with unresolved D. The germline V gene has CDR1 SGHTA and CDR2 FQGNSA. The CDR3 length is 12 residues. V lost 6 bases to trimming and J lost 0 bases, with 4 bases between them. This chain's CDR3 is CASSTSTDTQYF. Written as DNA, the CDR3 is TGTGCCAGCAGTACTAGCACAGATACGCAGTATTTT.

This chain links TRBV19 with TRBJ1-5, with TRBD1 as a possible D gene (5 bases). The CDR3 is 13 residues long. Trimming shortened V by 7 bases and J by 10 bases, and 17 bases separated the two germline ends. Germline V gives CDR1 LNHDA, CDR2 SQIVND (reference sequence). The CDR3 DNA follows: TGTGCCAGTAATAGACAGCAATCAGGCCCCCAGCATTTT. Translating it yields CASNRQQSGPQHF.

The V and J genes are TRBV4-2 and TRBJ2-7, with TRBD2 identical over 7 bases. V dropped 4 bases and J dropped 0; count of bases not matched to a gene: 6. There are 15 residues in the CDR3. Germline CDR1 reads LGHNA; CDR2 reads YNFKEQ. In DNA form, the CDR3 reads TGTGCCAGCAGCCCCTTTCGGGAGGACTCCTACGAGCAGTACTTC. This codes for CASSPFREDSYEQYF.

The chain links TRBV27 to TRBJ2-7; 12 bases are a match to TRBD2. Germline V lookup: CDR1 MNHEY, CDR2 SMNVEV (reference sequence). V lost 6 bases to trimming and J lost 4 bases; unmatched junction nucleotides: 7. This CDR3 is built from 15 residues. The CDR3 sequence: CASRMTSGSNYEQYF. As DNA, the CDR3 is TGTGCCAGCAGAATGACTAGCGGGAGTAATTACGAGCAGTACTTC.

This chain uses TRBV27 with TRBJ2-7, with D possibly being TRBD1 (5 bases). The germline V gene has CDR1 MNHEY and CDR2 SMNVEV (reference sequence). V was clipped by 6 bases and J by 7 bases, with 19 bases between them. The CDR3 spans 14 residues. The CDR3 DNA follows: TGTGCCAGCAGCCCATTAACCCAGGGTTCGGAGCAGTACTTC. Its translation is CASSPLTQGSEQYF.

This chain connects TRBV7-3 to TRBJ2-4, with 7 bases matching TRBD1. The CDR3 covers 16 residues. Trimming removed 4 bases from V and 5 bases from J; junction bases left unmatched: 11. CDR1 SGHTA and CDR2 FQGTGA come from the germline V gene. The CDR3 bases are TGTGCCAGCAGCTACTCATCCACAGGGGCCCAAAACATTCAGTACTTC. Protein: CASSYSSTGAQNIQYF.

The chain uses TRBV20-1 and TRBJ1-1, with TRBD1 as a possible D gene (5 bases). CDR1 and CDR2 (germline): DFQATT, SNEGSKA (reference sequence). The CDR3 has 11 amino acids. The chain's CDR3 is CSLRGETEAFF. In DNA form, the CDR3 reads TGCAGCCTCCGGGGGGAGACTGAAGCTTTCTTT.

V gene TRBV5-1 combines with J gene TRBJ2-2; tentative D call: TRBD2 (6 bases). Trimming pared 2 bases from V and 3 bases from J, leaving 11 bases between. CDR3 length: 15 residues. Germline CDR1 is SGHRS and CDR2 is YFSETQ. The CDR3 nucleotides read TGCGCCAGCAGCTTAATGGGAGGAGACACCGGGGAGCTGTTTTTT. The encoded protein is CASSLMGGDTGELFF.

This clone was observed a single time. The chain employs TRBV15 and TRBJ2-2, with 7 bases identical to TRBD2. The germline V gene encodes CDR1 LNHNV and CDR2 YYDKDF (reference sequence). V trimming: 4 bases; J trimming: 8 bases; junction bases outside the gene matches: 7. This CDR3 is built from 14 residues. The CDR3 DNA reads TGTGCCACCAGCAAAGCGGGGTTAGGGGGGGAGCTGTTTTTT. Amino acid sequence: CATSKAGLGGELFF.

This clone occurred a few times. V usage is TRBV27 and J usage is TRBJ2-1; 10 bases align to TRBD2. The ends lost 3 bases at V and 3 bases at J; junction bases unmatched: 5. The CDR3 loop spans 16 amino acids. The germline gives CDR1 MNHEY, CDR2 SMNVEV (reference sequence). The DNA of the CDR3 is TGTGCCAGCAGTTTTCGCCTAGCGGGAGTCTACAATGAGCAGTTCTTC. Translation gives CASSFRLAGVYNEQFF.

V and J are TRBV5-6 and TRBJ2-7, with TRBD2 matching 10 bases. Per the germline V gene, CDR1 is SGHDT and CDR2 is YYEEEE. The CDR3 is 18 residues long. V was clipped by 1 base and J by 4 bases; unmatched bases: 14. The CDR3 DNA is TGTGCCAGCAGCTTGAACAGGAAAGACCTAGCGGGAGTGTACGAGCAGTACTTC. Translation gives CASSLNRKDLAGVYEQYF.

V is TRBV6-5 and J is TRBJ2-2; TRBD2 might be the D (6 bases). The CDR3 has 15 amino acids. CDR1 is MNHEY and CDR2 is SVGAGI in the germline V gene. Trimming left V 5 bases short and J 4 bases short, with 14 bases between. The CDR3 is CASSGLARITGELFF. In DNA, the CDR3 is TGTGCCAGCAGTGGTCTAGCGAGAATCACCGGGGAGCTGTTTTTT.

This clone was detected a few times. The CDR3 sequence is CASSRDSKTDTQYF. The DNA for the CDR3 is TGCGCCAGCAGCCGAGACTCTAAAACAGATACGCAGTATTTT. The chain joins TRBV4-3 to TRBJ2-3; D call uncertain. CDR1 LGHNA and CDR2 YSLEER come from the germline V gene. This CDR3 has 14 amino acids. With 4 bases removed from V and 3 bases from J, the gap between germline ends came to 11 bases.

Turning to this clone: Other DNA variants within this sample encode the same CDR3. The chain uses TRBV6-5 and TRBJ1-1; a possible D gene is TRBD1 (6 bases). Germline CDR1 MNHEY, CDR2 SVGAGI. V lost 5 bases and J lost 0, with 10 bases in between. This CDR3 is built from 14 residues. CDR3 residues: CASSQTGLNTEAFF. The CDR3 coding sequence is TGTGCCAGCAGTCAGACAGGTCTGAACACTGAAGCTTTCTTT.

V and J are TRBV5-1 and TRBJ2-5, with 9 bases matching TRBD2. The germline V gene has CDR1 SGHRS and CDR2 YFSETQ. V was clipped by 0 bases and J by 5 bases; unmatched bases: 8. The CDR3 spans 16 residues. This chain's CDR3 is CASSLGSGSLGETQYF. The DNA of the CDR3 is TGCGCCAGCAGCTTGGGTAGCGGGAGTTTAGGTGAGACCCAGTACTTC.

The V and J genes are TRBV6-5 and TRBJ1-2, with D unclear. Trimming took off 0 bases at V and 4 bases at J, with 12 bases between the two ends. Germline CDR1 is MNHEY and CDR2 is SVGAGI. The CDR3 sequence is 15 residues long. Written as DNA, the CDR3 is TGTGCCAGCAGTTACTCGAAGAGGGCAGTCTATGGCTACACCTTC. This gives the protein CASSYSKRAVYGYTF.